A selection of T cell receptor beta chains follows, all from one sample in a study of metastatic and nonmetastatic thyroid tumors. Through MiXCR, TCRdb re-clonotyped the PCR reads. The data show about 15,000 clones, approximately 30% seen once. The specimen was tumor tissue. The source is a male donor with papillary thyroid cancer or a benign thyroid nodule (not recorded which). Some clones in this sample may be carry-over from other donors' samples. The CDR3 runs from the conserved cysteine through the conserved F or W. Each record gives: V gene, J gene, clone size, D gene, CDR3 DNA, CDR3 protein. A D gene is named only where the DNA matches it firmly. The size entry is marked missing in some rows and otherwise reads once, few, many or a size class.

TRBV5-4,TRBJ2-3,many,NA,TGTGCCAGCAGCCCTACGGACACAGATACGCAGTATTTT,CASSPTDTDTQYF
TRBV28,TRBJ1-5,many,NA,TGTGCCAGCAGTTCGTCCTCAGGGTGGCCCCAGCATTTT,CASSSSSGWPQHF
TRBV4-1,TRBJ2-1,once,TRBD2,TGCGCCAGCAGCCAAGATCCATCCCAAGCGGGAGGGACCAATGAGCAGTTCTTC,CASSQDPSQAGGTNEQFF
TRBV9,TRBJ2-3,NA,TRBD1,TGTGCCAGCAGCGCCCGACAGGGGTTCAGCGGAAGCACAGATACGCAGTATTTT,CASSARQGFSGSTDTQYF
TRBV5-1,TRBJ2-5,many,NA,TGCGCCACATCCCCTCTTGGGCGACAAGAGACCCAGTACTTC,CATSPLGRQETQYF
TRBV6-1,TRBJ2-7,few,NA,TGTGCCAGCAGCGCACCTTACCCGGGGGTGTCCGTTGACGAGCAGTACTTC,CASSAPYPGVSVDEQYF
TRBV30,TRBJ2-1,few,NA,TGTGCCTGGAGTATAGGTTGGAACAATGAGCAGTTCTTC,CAWSIGWNNEQFF
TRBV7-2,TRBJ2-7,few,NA,TGTGCCAGCAGCTTAGCGGGCCTCCCCTACGAGCAGTACTTC,CASSLAGLPYEQYF
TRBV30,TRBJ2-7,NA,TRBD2,TGTGCCTGGAGTGTACTAGCGGGAGACGAGCAGTACTTC,CAWSVLAGDEQYF
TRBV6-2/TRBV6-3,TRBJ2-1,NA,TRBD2,TGTGCCAGTCGAGGTAGCGGGAGGAGGGATGAGCAGTTCTTC,CASRGSGRRDEQFF
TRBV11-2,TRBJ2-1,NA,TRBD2,TGTGCCAGCAGCTTACAACTAGCGGGAGGTTGGGAGCAGTTCTTC,CASSLQLAGGWEQFF
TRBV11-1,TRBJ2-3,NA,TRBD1,TGTGCCAGCAGCTTGGGGACAGGGGCGCTGGATACGCAGTATTTT,CASSLGTGALDTQYF
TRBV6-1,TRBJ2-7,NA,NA,TGTGCCATCATGGTTCTTTGGGGGACCTACGAGCAGTACTTC,CAIMVLWGTYEQYF
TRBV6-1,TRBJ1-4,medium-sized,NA,TGTGCCAGCAGGCCAGGGAGACGGTCTGAAAAACTGTTTTTT,CASRPGRRSEKLFF
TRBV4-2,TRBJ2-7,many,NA,TGTGCCAGCAGCCAAGGGGCTATAGCTACAGGGTTCTCCTACGAGCAGTACTTC,CASSQGAIATGFSYEQYF
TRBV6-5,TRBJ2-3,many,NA,TGTGCCAGCAGTTGCTCATGGGATTCATTAGATACGCAGTATTTT,CASSCSWDSLDTQYF
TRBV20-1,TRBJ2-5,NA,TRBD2,TGCAGTCAACGAGACTACGGGACTAGCGGGAAGGAGACCCAGTACTTC,CSQRDYGTSGKETQYF
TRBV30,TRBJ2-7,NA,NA,TGTGCCTGGTGCTACTCTTTTGCAGTTACATCCGATGAGCAGTACTTC,CAWCYSFAVTSDEQYF
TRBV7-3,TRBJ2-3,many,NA,TGTGCCAGCAGCCCCCAAGGACAGACACCTAGCACAGATACGCAGTATTTT,CASSPQGQTPSTDTQYF
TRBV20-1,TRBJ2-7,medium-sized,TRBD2,TGCAGTGCTGAGGCGGGACTAGCGGGAGTAAGGGGCGAGCAGTACTTC,CSAEAGLAGVRGEQYF
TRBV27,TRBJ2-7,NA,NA,TGTGCCAGCGCCCCTGGACAGTGGTCCTCCTACGAGCAGTACTTC,CASAPGQWSSYEQYF
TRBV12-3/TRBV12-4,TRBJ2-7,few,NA,TGTGCCAGCAATCCGACAGGTACCTCCTACGAGCAGTACTTC,CASNPTGTSYEQYF
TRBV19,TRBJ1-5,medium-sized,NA,TGTGCCAGTAGTAGGCAAGAGAATCAGCCCCAGCATTTT,CASSRQENQPQHF
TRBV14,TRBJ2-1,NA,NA,TGTGCCAGCAGAAAGGCGGTAGCTGGGCCCTACAATGAGCAGTTCTTC,CASRKAVAGPYNEQFF
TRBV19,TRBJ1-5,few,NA,TGTGCCAGTAGTATGAAGCCTTTCACGGCCCAGCATTTT,CASSMKPFTAQHF
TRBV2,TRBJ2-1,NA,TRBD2,TGTGCCAGCATCGGGACTAGAGGGAGGGACGTTCCGTTCTTC,CASIGTRGRDVPFF
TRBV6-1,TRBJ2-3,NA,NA,TGTGCCAGCACCAACACAGATACGCAGTATTTT,CASTNTDTQYF
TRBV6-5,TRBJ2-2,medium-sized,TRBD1,TGTGCCAGCAGTTATCAGGGGGCGAACACCGGGGAGCTGTTTTTT,CASSYQGANTGELFF
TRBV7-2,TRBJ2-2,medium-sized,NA,TGTGCCAGCAGCTACGACAGGATCGGGAACACCGGGGAGCTGTTTTTT,CASSYDRIGNTGELFF
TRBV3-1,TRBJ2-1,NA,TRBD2,TGTGCCAGCAGCCACGGGACTAGCGGAAACAATGAGCAGTTCTTC,CASSHGTSGNNEQFF
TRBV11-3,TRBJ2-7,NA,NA,TGTGCCAGCAGCTTAGGGAGTGTCCACGAGCAGTACTTC,CASSLGSVHEQYF
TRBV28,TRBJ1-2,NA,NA,TGTGCCAGCACCTCTAGGTTCGGGGCAGTTAAGAAGGCCTATGGCTACACCTTC,CASTSRFGAVKKAYGYTF
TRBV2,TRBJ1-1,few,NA,TGTGCCAGCAGTGAAACCCTCAGGGAAGCTTTCTTT,CASSETLREAFF
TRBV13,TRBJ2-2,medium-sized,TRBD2,TGTGCCAGCAGCCGAATAGCGGGAGGGTCATGGATCGGGGAGCTGTTTTTT,CASSRIAGGSWIGELFF
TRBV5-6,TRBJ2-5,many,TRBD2,TGTGCCAGCAGCTGGGAACCCTTAGCGGGAGCGTGGGAGACCCAGTACTTC,CASSWEPLAGAWETQYF
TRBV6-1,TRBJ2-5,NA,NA,TGTGCCAGCACCGAAGGGACTGGCTCGGAAGGAGAGACCCAGTACTTC,CASTEGTGSEGETQYF
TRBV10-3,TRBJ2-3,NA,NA,TGTTCCATCGAGTCTGCAGGGTCCAGCGGGCCGGATACGCAGTATTTT,CSIESAGSSGPDTQYF
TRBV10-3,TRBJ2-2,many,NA,TGTGCCATCAGTGAGTCCCTAGCGCAGAACACCGGGGAGCTGTTTTTT,CAISESLAQNTGELFF
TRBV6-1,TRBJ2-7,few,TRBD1,TGTGCCAGCAGTGAGGACAGGGGCCTGTCCTACGAGCAGTACTTC,CASSEDRGLSYEQYF
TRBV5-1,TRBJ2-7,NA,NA,TGCGCCAGCAGCTTAGACACACGGGGTAGCGACGAGCAGTACTTC,CASSLDTRGSDEQYF
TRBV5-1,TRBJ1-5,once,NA,TGCGCCAGCAGCTTGGGAGTGATGGGCAATCAGCCCCAGCATTTT,CASSLGVMGNQPQHF
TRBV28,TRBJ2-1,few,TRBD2,TGTGCCAGCAGTTTAGGTTGGGGGAGGGCCGGGAATGAGCAGTTCTTC,CASSLGWGRAGNEQFF
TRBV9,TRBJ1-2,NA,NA,TGTGCCAGCAGCGTAGTGGGGGGCCCCTATGGCTACACCTTC,CASSVVGGPYGYTF
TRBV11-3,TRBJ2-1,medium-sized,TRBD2,TGTGCCAGCAGCTCACGGACTAGCGGGAGAGATGAGCAGTTCTTC,CASSSRTSGRDEQFF
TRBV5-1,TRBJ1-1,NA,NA,TGCGCCAGCAGCACCCTAGGGACGTCGAACACTGAAGCTTTCTTT,CASSTLGTSNTEAFF
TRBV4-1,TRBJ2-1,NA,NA,TGCGCCAGCAGCCAAGTTACTAGGGGATACAATGAGCAGTTCTTC,CASSQVTRGYNEQFF
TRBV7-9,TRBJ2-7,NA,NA,TGTGCCAGCAGCTTAACGGGTTGGGGCTACGAGCAGTACTTC,CASSLTGWGYEQYF